Below are 26 T cell receptor beta chains sequenced from a single sample in a study of shared clonotypes between healthy human individuals. The method was immunoSEQ multiplex PCR; TCRdb's version includes in-frame clones alone and lacks a portion of them. The sample consists of over a million clones, approximately 80% of them appearing once. Sample: memory CD4+ T cells from PBMCs. The subset is: CD45RA-negative fraction. The receptors come from a man aged 18 to 35 in good health. Some clones in this sample may be carry-over from other donors' samples.

The chain uses TRBV5-1 and TRBJ2-3; weak D call: TRBD2 (5 bases). The germline gives CDR1 SGHRS, CDR2 YFSETQ. V lost 6 bases and J lost 3, with 8 bases in between. CDR3 size: 12 residues. CDR3 coding DNA: TGCGCCAGCACGACGGGAACAGATACGCAGTATTTT. The encoded protein is CASTTGTDTQYF.

The rearrangement links TRBV6-1 to TRBJ2-6; D unclear. Germline V gives CDR1 MNHNS, CDR2 SASEGT. The CDR3 extends over 14 amino acids. V lost 5 bases, J lost 2 bases, and 7 bases lay in between. The CDR3 loop is CASSFTPGANVLTF. As DNA, the CDR3 is TGTGCCAGCAGTTTCACCCCTGGGGCCAACGTCCTGACTTTC.

The rearrangement uses TRBV28 and TRBJ2-5, with D possibly matching TRBD2 (5 bases). Germline lookup yields CDR1 MDHEN and CDR2 SYDVKM. With 1 base removed from V and 3 bases from J, the gap between germline ends came to 21 bases. The CDR3 contains 18 residues. Here the CDR3 reads CASSLFPAASGREETQYF. The CDR3 DNA follows: TGTGCCAGCAGTTTATTCCCCGCGGCGAGCGGAAGAGAAGAGACCCAGTACTTC.

This rearrangement joins TRBV28 to TRBJ2-1; 11 nucleotides align to TRBD1. The CDR3 covers 15 residues. CDR1 and CDR2 (germline): MDHEN, SYDVKM. J was trimmed by 8 bases and V by 5 bases; bases with no gene match: 8. CDR3 sequence (DNA): TGTGCCAGCAGTAGGAGGACAGGGGGCGGGGATGAGCAGTTCTTC. This translates into CASSRRTGGGDEQFF.

The CDR3 region is CASSPMTTGTGELFF. Written as DNA, the CDR3 is TGTGCCAGCTCACCAATGACTACGGGGACCGGGGAGCTGTTTTTT. The rearrangement links TRBV18 to TRBJ2-2, with D possibly being TRBD2 (5 bases). Germline V gene sequence: CDR1 KGHSH, CDR2 LQKENI. The length of the CDR3 is 15 residues. V gave up 2 bases and J gave up 5 bases, with 12 bases separating them.

The J gene is TRBJ2-7, the V gene TRBV2, with D maybe TRBD2 (5 bases). V lost 4 bases to trimming and J lost 6 bases, with 7 bases between them. The length of the CDR3 is 11 residues. Looked up from germline, CDR1 is SNHLY and CDR2 is FYNNEI. CDR3 in amino acids: CASSGEGEQYF. The CDR3 DNA reads as TGTGCCAGCAGTGGCGAGGGCGAGCAGTACTTC.

This clone was detected only a few times. This sequence joins TRBV18 and TRBJ1-1; tentatively, D is TRBD1 (5 bases). V lost 4 bases, J lost 3 bases, and 9 bases lay in between. This CDR3 comprises 13 residues. Germline CDR1 KGHSH, CDR2 LQKENI. CDR3 sequence: CASSRGRDTEAFF. Here the CDR3 DNA reads TGTGCCAGCTCACGGGGGAGGGACACTGAAGCTTTCTTT. The variable domain in full, with the rest retrieved from reference TRBV18 and TRBJ1-1, is NAGVMQNPRHLVRRRGQEARLRCSPMKGHSHVYWYRQLPEEGLKFMVYLQKENIIDESGMPKERFSAEFPKEGPSILRIQQVVRGDSAAYFCASSRGRDTEAFFGQGTRLTVV.

The chain links TRBV9 to TRBJ2-1; 14 bases agree with TRBD2. V lost 2 bases to trimming and J lost 3 bases; unmatched junction nucleotides: 4. The CDR3 contains 17 residues. Germline values: CDR1 SGDLS, CDR2 YYNGEE. The CDR3 reads CASSVGTSGRHYNEQFF. The CDR3 DNA reads as TGTGCCAGCAGCGTTGGGACTAGCGGGAGACACTACAATGAGCAGTTCTTC. Full variable domain (rest looked up from reference TRBV9 and TRBJ2-1): DSGVTQTPKHLITATGQRVTLRCSPRSGDLSVYWYQQSLDQGLQFLIQYYNGEERAKGNILERFSAQQFPDLHSELNLSSLELGDSALYFCASSVGTSGRHYNEQFFGPGTRLTVL.

This clone came up once. The V gene is TRBV14, the J gene TRBJ2-7; possible D gene TRBD1, 7 bases. CDR1 SGHDN and CDR2 FVKESK come from the germline V gene. V gave up 0 bases and J gave up 9 bases, with 12 bases separating them. The CDR3 is 13 amino acids. The CDR3 bases are TGTGCCAGCAGCCAAGATGGGGGGACAGCGCAGTACTTC. Translation: CASSQDGGTAQYF.

The V call is TRBV4-2, the J call TRBJ2-4; D unclear. Germline CDR1 is LGHNA and CDR2 is YNFKEQ. V was pared by 0 bases and J by 8 bases, with 14 bases between. The CDR3 covers 15 residues. CDR3 DNA sequence: TGTGCCAGCAGCCAAGATCTGGCAACCGTCGACATTCAGTACTTC. It translates to CASSQDLATVDIQYF.

This clone was recorded many times. The chain links TRBV28 to TRBJ2-7, with 11 positions matching TRBD1. The CDR3 has 15 residues. Germline V gives CDR1 MDHEN, CDR2 SYDVKM. V lost 6 bases to trimming and J lost 0 bases; unmatched junction nucleotides: 4. CDR3 loop: CASRGQGVYSYEQYF. The CDR3 region has the DNA TGTGCCAGCAGGGGACAGGGGGTTTACTCCTACGAGCAGTACTTC.

Points on this clone: Other DNA variants within this sample encode the same CDR3. The chain is built from TRBV19 and TRBJ2-5; D is possibly TRBD1 (5 bases). The ends were cut back, 3 bases at V and 1 base at J, with 6 bases in the middle. CDR3 length: 13 amino acids. CDR1 is LNHDA and CDR2 is SQIVND in the germline V gene (reference sequence). This chain's CDR3 is CASSIQGQETQYF. The CDR3 nucleotides are TGTGCCAGTAGTATTCAGGGCCAAGAGACCCAGTACTTC.

This clone was found once. The rearrangement uses TRBV7-2 and TRBJ2-1, with D unclear. The germline CDR1 and CDR2 sequences are SGHTA and FQGNSA. CDR3 length: 14 amino acids. Trimming took off 5 bases at V and 3 bases at J, with 11 bases between the two ends. The DNA of the CDR3 is TGTGCCAGCAGCCCATCGACTCGCTACAATGAGCAGTTCTTC. Amino acids: CASSPSTRYNEQFF.

Comment on this clone: This specimen includes other DNA sequences encoding the same CDR3. The V call is TRBV28, the J call TRBJ2-7; the D is unclear. Trimming removed 3 bases from V and 0 bases from J, with 9 bases in between. Germline V gene data show CDR1 as MDHEN and CDR2 as SYDVKM. CDR3 length: 14 residues. The chain's CDR3 is CASSFGRHSYEQYF. As DNA, the CDR3 is TGTGCCAGCAGTTTCGGTAGGCACTCCTACGAGCAGTACTTC.

The V gene is TRBV27, the J gene TRBJ2-5; tentative D call: TRBD2 (5 bases). Trimming removed 0 bases at V and 5 bases at J, with 10 bases between. The CDR3 covers 14 residues. Germline V CDR1 and CDR2: MNHEY, SMNVEV (reference sequence). Here the CDR3 reads CASSLSPGSETQYF. The DNA for the CDR3 is TGTGCCAGCAGTTTATCTCCGGGGTCGGAGACCCAGTACTTC.

V and J are TRBV7-8 and TRBJ2-7; a possible D gene is TRBD2 (6 bases). The CDR3 is 14 residues long. With 1 base removed from V and 12 bases from J, the gap between germline ends came to 19 bases. The germline gives CDR1 SGHVS, CDR2 FQNEAQ. The CDR3 coding sequence is TGTGCCAGCAGCTTAGGTCCCTTCGGGGGATCCTTGTACTTC. This translates into CASSLGPFGGSLYF.

The V and J genes are TRBV15 and TRBJ1-3, with D possibly matching TRBD1 (5 bases). CDR1 and CDR2 (germline): LNHNV, YYDKDF (reference sequence). CDR3 size: 15 residues. Trimming left V 5 bases short and J 3 bases short, with 14 bases between. The CDR3: CATSSGGGFGNTIYF. The CDR3 region has the DNA TGTGCCACCAGCTCTGGGGGAGGGTTTGGAAACACCATATATTTT.

To note about this clone: A single base is all that separates this from a far larger clone, so a read error is likely. The chain is built from TRBV7-9 and TRBJ2-1, with D unresolved. V was clipped by 5 bases and J by 4 bases, with 3 bases between them. This CDR3 has 11 residues. The germline gives CDR1 SEHNR, CDR2 FQNEAQ (reference sequence). Here the CDR3 reads CASSEYNEQFF. CDR3 bases: TGTGCCAGCAGCGAGTACAATGAGCAGTTCTTC.

V usage is TRBV28 and J usage is TRBJ1-2; 11 bases are a match to TRBD1. Trimming cost V 4 bases and J 6 bases; bases outside gene matches: 13. This CDR3 has 17 residues. Germline values: CDR1 MDHEN, CDR2 SYDVKM. The CDR3 DNA sequence: TGTGCCAGCAGTTCCCCGGGACAGGGGGTGATAATAAATGGCTACACCTTC. The encoded protein is CASSSPGQGVIINGYTF.

The chain links TRBV6-6 to TRBJ1-4; D unclear. The V gene's germline CDR1 is MNHNY and CDR2 SVGAGI (reference sequence). Between the trimmed V and J ends, which lost 1 base and 6 bases, there was a span of 9 bases. The length of the CDR3 is 14 residues. The CDR3 DNA is TGTGCCAGCAGTTACTGGGCTGGAGATGAAAAACTGTTTTTT. Translated: CASSYWAGDEKLFF.

This clone was recorded many times. The rearrangement uses TRBV27 and TRBJ2-5; 12 nucleotides align to TRBD2. V lost 3 bases and J lost 4; bases outside the gene matches: 9. The CDR3 contains 17 residues. Germline CDR1 and CDR2: MNHEY and SMNVEV (reference sequence). In nucleotides, the CDR3 is TGTGCCAGCAGTTTCCGCTCTAGCGGGAGGGTCCCAGAGACCCAGTACTTC. Translating gives CASSFRSSGRVPETQYF.

The chain is built from TRBV28 and TRBJ1-5, with a tentative D call TRBD1 (5 bases). The CDR3 covers 14 residues. Trimming took off 8 bases at V and 0 bases at J, with 11 bases between the two ends. Germline CDR1 is MDHEN and CDR2 is SYDVKM. The CDR3 region is CASGTEYSNQPQHF. Written as DNA, the CDR3 is TGTGCCAGCGGGACGGAATATAGCAATCAGCCCCAGCATTTT.

This chain connects TRBV19 to TRBJ2-1; D is tentatively TRBD1 or TRBD2 (5 bases each). Germline CDR1 and CDR2: LNHDA and SQIVND (reference sequence). The CDR3 runs to 15 residues. V lost 5 bases, J lost 6 bases, and 17 bases lay in between. The CDR3 coding sequence is TGTGCCAGTAGTCCACACCGGGGCCAACGCAATGAGCAGTTCTTC. This encodes CASSPHRGQRNEQFF.

V and J are TRBV4-1 and TRBJ2-4; either TRBD1 or TRBD2 may supply D (5 bases each). Germline CDR1 MGHRA, CDR2 YSYEKL. Between the trimmed V and J ends, which lost 4 bases and 0 bases, there was a span of 10 bases. The CDR3 length is 15 residues. The CDR3 coding sequence is TGCGCCAGCAGCCTAATAGGGACAGCCAAAAACATTCAGTACTTC. This sequence encodes CASSLIGTAKNIQYF.

The V gene is TRBV30, the J gene TRBJ2-5; TRBD2 agrees at 13 bases. The assigned J gene may be wrong: the sequence end matches TRBJ2-7 better. Germline loops: CDR1 GTSNPN, CDR2 SVGIG (reference sequence). This CDR3 has 15 residues. The CDR3 DNA reads TGTGCCTGGACCAGTGGACTAGCGGGAGAGGACGAGCAGTACTTC. It encodes CAWTSGLAGEDEQYF.

This clone was seen only a few times. The identical CDR3 is also encoded by other nucleotide sequences in the sample. This chain links TRBV18 with TRBJ2-3, with a weak D call TRBD1 (5 bases). From germline, CDR1 is KGHSH and CDR2 LQKENI. This CDR3 has 14 amino acids. The V gene lost 1 base and the J gene lost 0 bases, with 5 bases spanning the gap. CDR3: CASSPRQSTDTQYF. The CDR3 DNA reads TGTGCCAGCTCACCACGACAGAGCACAGATACGCAGTATTTT.